This note documents a single T cell receptor beta chain sequence. The antigen is unknown. The CDR3 end falls 3 residues outside the read, so it is completed with the germline J gene. V lost 3 bases, J lost 3 bases, and 9 bases lay in between. This CDR3 is 13 amino acids long. Germline V CDR1 and CDR2: KGHSH, LQKENI. TCRdb keeps only in-frame clones here, not all; method: immunoSEQ multiplex PCR. The table gives 30,000 or so clones; the top ten clones make up 3% to 4% of it. The sample comes from a study of T cells in women clearing cervical HPV infection. Findings of the study overall: Controls had more TRBV6-7 (approximately 0.16%) than cases (roughly 0.11%).

This receptor was obtained from a woman aged 18 to 75 with a cervical HPV16 infection that either progressed to CIN3+ or cleared (not recorded which). Source material: blood buffy coat. The chain employs TRBV18 and TRBJ2-7; D perhaps matches TRBD1 (5 bases). The covered CDR3 bases are TGTGCCAGCTCACCGGACACAAACTACGAG. Translating gives CASSPDTNYE. The entire CDR3 reads CASSPDTNYEQYF. The whole variable domain, remainder taken from reference TRBV18 and TRBJ2-7, is NAGVMQNPRHLVRRRGQEARLRCSPMKGHSHVYWYRQLPEEGLKFMVYLQKENIIDESGMPKERFSAEFPKEGPSILRIQQVVRGDSAAYFCASSPDTNYEQYFGPGTRLTVT.